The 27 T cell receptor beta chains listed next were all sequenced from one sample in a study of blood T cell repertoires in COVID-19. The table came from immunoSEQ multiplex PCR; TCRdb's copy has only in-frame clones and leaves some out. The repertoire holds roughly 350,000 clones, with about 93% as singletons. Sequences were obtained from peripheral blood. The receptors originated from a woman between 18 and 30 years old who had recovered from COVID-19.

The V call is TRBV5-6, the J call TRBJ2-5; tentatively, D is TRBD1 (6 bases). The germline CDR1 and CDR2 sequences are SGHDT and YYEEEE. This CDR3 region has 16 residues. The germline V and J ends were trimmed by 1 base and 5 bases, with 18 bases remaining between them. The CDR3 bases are TGTGCCAGCAGCTTGAGTGGGACACAACCGAGGGAGACCCAGTACTTC. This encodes CASSLSGTQPRETQYF.

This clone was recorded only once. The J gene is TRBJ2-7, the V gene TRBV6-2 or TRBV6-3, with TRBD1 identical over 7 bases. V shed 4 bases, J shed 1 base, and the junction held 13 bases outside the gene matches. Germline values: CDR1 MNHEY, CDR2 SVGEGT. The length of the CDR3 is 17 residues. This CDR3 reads CASSSARGGIDSYEQYV. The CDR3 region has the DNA TGTGCCAGCAGTTCCGCCCGAGGGGGCATCGATTCCTACGAGCAGTACGTC.

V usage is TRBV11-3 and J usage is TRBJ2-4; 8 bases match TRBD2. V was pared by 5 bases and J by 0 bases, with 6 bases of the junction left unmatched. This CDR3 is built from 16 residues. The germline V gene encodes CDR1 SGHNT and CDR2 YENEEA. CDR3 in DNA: TGTGCCAGCAGCGATAGACTAGCGACAGCCAAAAACATTCAGTACTTC. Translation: CASSDRLATAKNIQYF.

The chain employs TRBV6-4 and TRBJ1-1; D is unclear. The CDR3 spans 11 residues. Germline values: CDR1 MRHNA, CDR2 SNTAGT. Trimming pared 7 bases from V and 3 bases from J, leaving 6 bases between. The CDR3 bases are TGTGCCAGCACTAGCCACACTGAAGCTTTCTTT. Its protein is CASTSHTEAFF.

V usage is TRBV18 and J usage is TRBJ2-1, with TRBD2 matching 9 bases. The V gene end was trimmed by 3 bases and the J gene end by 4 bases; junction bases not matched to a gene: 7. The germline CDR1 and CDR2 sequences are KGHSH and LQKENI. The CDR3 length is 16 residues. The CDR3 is CASSPLVAGVYNEQFF. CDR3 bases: TGTGCCAGCTCACCTCTAGTAGCGGGAGTATACAATGAGCAGTTCTTC.

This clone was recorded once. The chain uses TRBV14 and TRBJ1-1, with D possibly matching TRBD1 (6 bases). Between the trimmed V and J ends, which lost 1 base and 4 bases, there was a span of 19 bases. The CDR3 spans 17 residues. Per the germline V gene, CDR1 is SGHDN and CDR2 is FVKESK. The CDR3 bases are TGTGCCAGCAGCCAAGCGGGGCCAGGGGCCAAGGGCACTGAAGCTTTCTTT. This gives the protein CASSQAGPGAKGTEAFF.

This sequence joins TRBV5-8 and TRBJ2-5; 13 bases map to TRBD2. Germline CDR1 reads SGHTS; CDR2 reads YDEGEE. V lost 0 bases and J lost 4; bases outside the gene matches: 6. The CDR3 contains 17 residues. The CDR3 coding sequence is TGTGCCAGCAGCTTGGTTCTGGGACTAGCGGGAAGAGAGACCCAGTACTTC. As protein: CASSLVLGLAGRETQYF.

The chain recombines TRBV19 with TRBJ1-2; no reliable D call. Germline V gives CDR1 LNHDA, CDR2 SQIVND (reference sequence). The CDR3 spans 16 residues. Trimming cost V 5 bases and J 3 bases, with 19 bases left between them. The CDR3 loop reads CASSPSDSLPHYGYTF. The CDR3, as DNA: TGTGCCAGTAGTCCCTCAGACTCCCTGCCCCACTATGGCTACACCTTC.

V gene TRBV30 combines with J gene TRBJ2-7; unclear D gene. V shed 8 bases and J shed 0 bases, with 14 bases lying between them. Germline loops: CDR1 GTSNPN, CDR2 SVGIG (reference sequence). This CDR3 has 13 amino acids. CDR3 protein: CAGNRVTSYEQYV. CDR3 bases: TGTGCCGGGAATCGCGTTACCTCCTACGAGCAGTACGTC.

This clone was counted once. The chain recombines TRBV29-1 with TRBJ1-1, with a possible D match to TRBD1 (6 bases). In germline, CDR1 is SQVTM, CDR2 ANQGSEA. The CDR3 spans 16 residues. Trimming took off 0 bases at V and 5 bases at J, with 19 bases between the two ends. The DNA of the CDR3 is TGCAGCGTTGAAGATCCCTTGAACAGGGCTCGGACTGAAGCTTTCTTT. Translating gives CSVEDPLNRARTEAFF.

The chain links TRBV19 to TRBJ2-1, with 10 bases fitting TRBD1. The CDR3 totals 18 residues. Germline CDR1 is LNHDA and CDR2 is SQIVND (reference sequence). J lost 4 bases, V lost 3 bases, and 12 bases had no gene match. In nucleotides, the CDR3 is TGTGCCAGTAGTATTGGGTTCCGGGACAGGGGCTCATACAATGAGCAGTTCTTC. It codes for CASSIGFRDRGSYNEQFF.

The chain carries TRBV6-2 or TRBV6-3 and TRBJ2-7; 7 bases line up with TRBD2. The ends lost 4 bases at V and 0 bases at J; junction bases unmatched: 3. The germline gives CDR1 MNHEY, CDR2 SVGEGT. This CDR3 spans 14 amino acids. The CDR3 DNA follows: TGTGCCAGCAGTTCCGGGACTACCTCCTACGAGCAGTACGTC. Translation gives CASSSGTTSYEQYV.

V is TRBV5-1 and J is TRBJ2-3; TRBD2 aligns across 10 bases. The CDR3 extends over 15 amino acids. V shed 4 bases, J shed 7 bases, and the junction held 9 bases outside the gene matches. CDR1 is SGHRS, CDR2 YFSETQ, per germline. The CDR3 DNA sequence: TGCGCCAGCAGCGACCCGGGACTAGCGCCTAATACGCAGTATTTT. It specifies CASSDPGLAPNTQYF. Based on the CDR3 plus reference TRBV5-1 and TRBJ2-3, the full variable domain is KAGVTQTPRYLIKTRGQQVTLSCSPISGHRSVSWYQQTPGQGLQFLFEYFSETQRNKGNFPGRFSGRQFSNSRSEMNVSTLELGDSALYLCASSDPGLAPNTQYFGPGTRLTVL.

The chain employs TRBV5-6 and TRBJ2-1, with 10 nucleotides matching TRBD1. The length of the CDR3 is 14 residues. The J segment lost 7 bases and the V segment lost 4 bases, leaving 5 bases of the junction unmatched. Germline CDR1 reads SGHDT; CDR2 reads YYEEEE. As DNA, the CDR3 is TGTGCCAGCAGCCTGACAGGGGGCGAGAATGAGCAGTTCTTC. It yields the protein CASSLTGGENEQFF.

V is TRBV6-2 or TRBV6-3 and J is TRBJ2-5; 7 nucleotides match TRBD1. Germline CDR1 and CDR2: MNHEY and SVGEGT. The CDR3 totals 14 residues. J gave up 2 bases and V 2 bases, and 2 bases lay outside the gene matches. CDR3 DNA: TGTGCCAGCAGTTACCCCAGGGGGCAAGAGACCCAGTACTTC. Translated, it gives CASSYPRGQETQYF.

The CDR3 coding sequence is TGTGCCAGCAGTGCTGACAGTAAATTCTCTGGAAACACCATATATTTT. Amino acids: CASSADSKFSGNTIYF. V and J are TRBV2 and TRBJ1-3, with D possibly being TRBD1 (5 bases). Trimming left V 4 bases short and J 0 bases short, with 13 bases between. The CDR3 runs 16 residues. Per germline, CDR1 SNHLY and CDR2 FYNNEI.

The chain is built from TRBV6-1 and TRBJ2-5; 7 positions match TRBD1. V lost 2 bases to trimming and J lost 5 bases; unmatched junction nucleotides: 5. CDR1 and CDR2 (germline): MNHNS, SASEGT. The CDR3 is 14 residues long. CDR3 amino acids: CASSELGQVETQYF. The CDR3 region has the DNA TGTGCCAGCAGTGAACTCGGACAGGTCGAGACCCAGTACTTC.

The CDR3 DNA reads as TGTGCCAGCAGCTTGGCCGTAGCCAGATCGAACACTGAAGCTTTCTTT. Its protein product is CASSLAVARSNTEAFF. The chain joins TRBV5-4 to TRBJ1-1; D unresolved. The CDR3 has 16 amino acids. Looked up from germline, CDR1 is SGHNT and CDR2 is YYREEE (reference sequence). Trimming took 0 bases from V and 1 from J, leaving 13 bases between them.

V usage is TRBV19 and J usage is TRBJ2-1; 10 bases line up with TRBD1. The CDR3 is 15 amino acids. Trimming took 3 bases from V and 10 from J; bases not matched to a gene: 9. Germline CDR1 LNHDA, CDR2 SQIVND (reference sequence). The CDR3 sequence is CASSIDRGHIEEQFF. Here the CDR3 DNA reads TGTGCCAGTAGTATCGACAGGGGGCACATTGAGGAGCAGTTCTTC.

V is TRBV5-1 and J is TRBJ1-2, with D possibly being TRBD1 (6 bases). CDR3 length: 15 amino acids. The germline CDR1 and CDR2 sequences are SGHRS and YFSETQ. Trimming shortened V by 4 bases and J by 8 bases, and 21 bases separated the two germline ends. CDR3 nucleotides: TGCGCCAGCAGCACTATCGCGGGGGGCGCGAGAGGCTACACCTTC. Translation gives CASSTIAGGARGYTF. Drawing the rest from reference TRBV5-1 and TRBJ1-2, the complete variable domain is KAGVTQTPRYLIKTRGQQVTLSCSPISGHRSVSWYQQTPGQGLQFLFEYFSETQRNKGNFPGRFSGRQFSNSRSEMNVSTLELGDSALYLCASSTIAGGARGYTFGSGTRLTVV.

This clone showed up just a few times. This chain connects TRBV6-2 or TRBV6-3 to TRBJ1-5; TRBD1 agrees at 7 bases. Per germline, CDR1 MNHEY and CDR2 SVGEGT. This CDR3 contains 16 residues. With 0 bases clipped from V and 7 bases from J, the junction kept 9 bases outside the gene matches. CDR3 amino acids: CASSYSAGQGGQPQHF. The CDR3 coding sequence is TGTGCCAGCAGTTACTCGGCGGGGCAGGGGGGACAGCCCCAGCATTTT.

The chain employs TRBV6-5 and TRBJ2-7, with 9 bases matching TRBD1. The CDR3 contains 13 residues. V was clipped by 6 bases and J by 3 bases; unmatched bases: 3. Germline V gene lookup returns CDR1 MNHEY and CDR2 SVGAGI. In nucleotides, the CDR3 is TGTGCCAGCAGCAACAGGGGGCTCTACGAGCAGTACGTC. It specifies CASSNRGLYEQYV.

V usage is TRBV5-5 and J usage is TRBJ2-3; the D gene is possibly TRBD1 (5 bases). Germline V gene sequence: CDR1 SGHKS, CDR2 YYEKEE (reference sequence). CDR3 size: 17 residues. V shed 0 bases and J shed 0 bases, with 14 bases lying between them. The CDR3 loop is CASSLASWTRSTDTQYF. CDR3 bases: TGTGCCAGCAGCTTGGCCTCCTGGACAAGAAGCACAGATACGCAGTATTTT.

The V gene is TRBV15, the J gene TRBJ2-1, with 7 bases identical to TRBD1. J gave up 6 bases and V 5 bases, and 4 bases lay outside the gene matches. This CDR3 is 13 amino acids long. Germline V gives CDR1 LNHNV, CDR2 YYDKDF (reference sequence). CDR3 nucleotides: TGTGCCACCAGCGTCTCAGGGGGCAATGAGCAGTTCTTC. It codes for CATSVSGGNEQFF.

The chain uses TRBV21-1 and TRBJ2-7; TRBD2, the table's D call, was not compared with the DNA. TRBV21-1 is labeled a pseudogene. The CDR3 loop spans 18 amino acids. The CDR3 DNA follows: TGTGCCAGCAGCAAAAAAAGTCCCGGACTAGCGGGACGGTACGAGCAGTACGTC. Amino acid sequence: CASSKKSPGLAGRYEQYV.

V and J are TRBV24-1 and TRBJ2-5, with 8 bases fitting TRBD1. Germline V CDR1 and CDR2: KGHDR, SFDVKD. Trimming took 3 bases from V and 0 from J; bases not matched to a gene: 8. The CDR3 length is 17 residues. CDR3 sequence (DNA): TGTGCCACCAGTGATATGCGGACAGGGCGGTACCAAGAGACCCAGTACTTC. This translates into CATSDMRTGRYQETQYF.

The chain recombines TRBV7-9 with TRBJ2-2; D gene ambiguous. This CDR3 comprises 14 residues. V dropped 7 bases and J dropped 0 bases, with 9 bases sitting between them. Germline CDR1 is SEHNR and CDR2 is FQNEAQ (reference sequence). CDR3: CASKSSTNTGELFF. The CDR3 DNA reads TGTGCCAGCAAATCATCAACGAACACCGGGGAGCTGTTTTTT.